The present entry profiles one TCR beta chain with its context. Its antigen is still unknown. Per-base quality was not reported, and no clone a single base away is much larger than it. Ficoll-Paque density gradient centrifugation was used to isolate PBMCs. The source of the sample is a study of T-cell memory formation after mild COVID-19 (dated by TCRdb to the early 2020s). In the study overall: TCR sequence clusters from the two donors were found to be largely donor specific. Two young, previously healthy adult volunteers made up the cohort, one male and one female. T-cell clones expanding and contracting after mild COVID-19 in two donors were tracked by longitudinal TCRalpha and TCRbeta repertoire sequencing.

The research as a whole found: Contracting CD4+ clones turned up mainly in the CM and EM memory subsets, whereas EMRA was where CD8+ clones were enriched. Clones contracting from day 15 to 85 had balanced CD4/CD8 phenotypes, while a second wave expanding from day 15 to 37 was biased towards CD4+. SARS-CoV-2 specificity was not confirmed for the second-wave clones peaking on day 37. Some responding clones were detected in pre-infection memory, suggesting pre-existing cross-reactive memory T cells joined the SARS-CoV-2 response. The study covered only two mild cases, and larger cohorts including severe cases with pre-infection samples were considered necessary.

Reads for this sample came from an Illumina NovaSeq 6000. TCRalpha and TCRbeta cDNA libraries were built by 5'RACE with constant-segment primers, adding sample barcodes and unique molecular identifiers. Trizol reagent was used to extract RNA from every sample. The libraries were amplified in two PCR steps, and the second step added a second sample barcode and Illumina TruSeq adapters. Sequencing of the libraries was done on an Illumina NovaSeq, producing 2 x 150 bp paired-end reads. The source study handled its data this way. Reads were demultiplexed and collapsed into UMI-guided consensus sequences with migec v1.2.7. With mixcr v2.1.11, UMI consensuses were aligned to TRA and TRB V and J templates and assembled into clonotypes. A clonotype was counted as expanded or contracted only if both edgeR and NoisET called the change significant, with noise models trained on biological replicates. For edgeR calls, the cutoffs were a false discovery rate-adjusted p below 0.01 and a log2 fold-change threshold of 1. As an exploratory analysis of dynamics, max-normalized trajectories of the 1000 most abundant clonotypes were examined by PCA with hierarchical clustering. Separately sequenced CD4+ and CD8+ repertoires were used to assign a CD4 or CD8 phenotype to each responding clone. TCRdb ran its own pipeline on the public reads, namely fastp trimming at Q25 and MiXCR clone calling, and kept in-frame beta chains. Each CDR3 protein gets just one entry, which takes the most common genes and DNA from the rows behind it. TCRdb, rather than the study authors, made the V and J calls. The sample table holds more than 250,000 distinct CDR3 sequences, of which about 17% were seen once. Together, the top ten hold approximately 25% of the sample.

Trimming removed 6 bases from V and 7 bases from J; the gene matches leave 6 bases unexplained. Including cysteine and phenylalanine, the CDR3 has 11 amino acids. The CDR3 DNA has 33 bases and is translated from base 1. The CDR1 and CDR2 encoded by the germline V gene (reference sequence) are DFQATT and SNEGSKA. Sample: PBMCs or a T cell subset sorted from them (not recorded which). This receptor was identified in a man aged 18 to 30 who had mild COVID-19 (a few samples of this study predate the infection). The sample titles of this study are shuffled in the database, so cell type and time point are left out; the donor was told from shared clones. The V and J segments used are TRBV20-1 and TRBJ2-7, and 7 junctional nucleotides match TRBD1. The CDR3 reads CSASGGWEQYF. The sequenced DNA is TGCAGTGCGTCAGGGGGTTGGGAGCAGTACTTC.